This T cell receptor beta chain was captured in a study of OX40 agonist ivuxolimab in advanced cancers. Study-wide context: Ivuxolimab was administered intravenously to patients at 0.01 to 10 mg/kg every 2 weeks.

Deletions cut 7 bases from V and 4 bases from J, with 16 bases between. Germline CDR1 is SNHLY and CDR2 is FYNNEI. The CDR3 contains 15 residues. Libraries were prepared by immunoSEQ multiplex PCR; TCRdb keeps only in-frame clonotypes and omits some of them. The sample has around 73,000 clones, 85% to 90% seen once. The sample consisted of CD4+ or CD8+ T cells sorted from blood, taken in a trial of the OX40 agonist ivuxolimab. This TCR was sampled from an adult with an advanced solid tumor such as melanoma, head and neck, liver or kidney cancer. The genes are TRBV2 and TRBJ2-2; possibly TRBD1 or TRBD2 for D (5 bases each). CDR3 DNA: TGTGCCAGCACGGGGCAGGTATTAGTCACCGGGGAGCTGTTTTTT. Its translation: CASTGQVLVTGELFF. Full variable domain (outside the CDR3, taken from reference TRBV2 and TRBJ2-2): EPEVTQTPSHQVTQMGQEVILRCVPISNHLYFYWYRQILGQKVEFLVSFYNNEISEKSEIFDDQFSVERPDGSNFTLKIRSTKLEDSAMYFCASTGQVLVTGELFFGEGSRLTVL.